Below, one T cell receptor (beta chain) is given with its context. Antigen: not known. The data derive from a study of Ad26.COV2.S vaccination and SARS-CoV-2 variants. The wider study: Ad26.COV2.S given intramuscularly, once or twice 56 days apart.

Data came from immunoSEQ multiplex PCR; TCRdb stores just in-frame clones and leaves some out. The data contain about 410,000 clones, approximately 89% of them singletons. Treatment indicated: 19 received Ad26.COV2.S at low or high dose, single or two shots; roughly five received placebo; per-sample allocation not given. Samples analyzed were those drawn on day 63 after the first vaccine or placebo injection. CDR1 is SEHNR and CDR2 is FQNEAQ in the germline V gene (reference sequence). This CDR3 has 17 amino acids. The V segment lost 5 bases and the J segment 2 bases; nucleotides outside the gene matches: 9. Overall study results and limits: Breadth, reportedly substantial, characterized the spike-specific CD8+ and CD4+ T cell responses after vaccination.

The sample was peripheral blood, taken in a trial of Ad26.COV2.S vaccine versus placebo. The chain is built from TRBV7-9 and TRBJ2-5; 12 nucleotides match TRBD2. The source is a person between 18 and 65 years old who received the Ad26.COV2.S COVID-19 vaccine or a placebo. The CDR3 loop is CASSRRRTSGTQETQYF. CDR3 bases: TGTGCCAGCAGCCGACGTAGGACTAGCGGGACTCAAGAGACCCAGTACTTC.